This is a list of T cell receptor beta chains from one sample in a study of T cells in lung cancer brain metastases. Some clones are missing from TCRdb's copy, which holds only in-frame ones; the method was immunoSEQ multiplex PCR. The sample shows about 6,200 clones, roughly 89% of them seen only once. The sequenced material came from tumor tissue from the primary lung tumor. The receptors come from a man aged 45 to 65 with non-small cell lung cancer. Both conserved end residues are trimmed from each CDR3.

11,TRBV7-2,ASSPDLSYEQY
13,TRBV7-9,ASSLGTAPNYGYT
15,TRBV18,ASSPPGLAEFTDTQY
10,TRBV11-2,ASSPSWETQY
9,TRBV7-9,ASSFDGGYT
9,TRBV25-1,ASRGDSPLH
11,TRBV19,ASSRAPDQPQH
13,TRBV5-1,ASSSGGGQGTEVF
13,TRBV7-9,ASSFVRGGANVLT
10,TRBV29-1,SVEEQGREAF
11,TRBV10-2,ASLQGRGYGYT
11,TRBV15,ATSRDRGAEAF
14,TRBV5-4,ASSLYGGRGQETQY
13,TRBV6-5,ASSYRGTKPYEQY
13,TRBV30,AWSALDRTGKAAF
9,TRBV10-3,AIVAQETQY
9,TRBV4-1,ASSQDRQGL
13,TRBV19,ASSIGGRRTGELF
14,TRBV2,ASTGFVPGTSGSGY
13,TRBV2,ASSVGSGAYNEQF
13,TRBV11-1,ASSQQVLVNTEAF
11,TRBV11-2,ASSEGQTHGYT
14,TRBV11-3,VSSLAPDRGELSAF
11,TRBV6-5,ASRYSPYYEQY
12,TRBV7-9,ASSVSRSNEKLF
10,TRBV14,ASSQVYYEQY
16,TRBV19,ASSIPIRGAGMGTEAF